Listed below are T cell receptor beta chains from one sample, sequenced in a study of blood T cell repertoires in COVID-19. Assay used: immunoSEQ multiplex PCR; TCRdb lists only in-frame clones, some missing. The data contain approximately 270,000 clones, roughly nine tenths of them singletons. The sample consisted of PBMCs or T cells enriched from blood (not recorded which). These receptors were obtained from a woman aged 60-75 years who had recovered from COVID-19. The CDR3 runs from the conserved cysteine through the conserved F or W. The D gene is left open where the match is weak. Some rows have no size entry. The others give once, few or many, or a class for an expanded clone.

TRBJ2-5 | TRBV28 | - | TRBD1 | TGTGCCAGCAACGATTCAGGGGGCGTGAAGACCCAGTACTTC | CASNDSGGVKTQYF
TRBJ1-5 | TRBV18 | - | - | TGTGCCAGCTCACTATCGGAGGGGAGCAATCAGCCCCAGCATTTT | CASSLSEGSNQPQHF
TRBJ2-5 | TRBV9 | - | - | TGTGCCAGCAGCGTAGACCAGGGAGAGACCCAGTACTTC | CASSVDQGETQYF
TRBJ1-1 | TRBV5-1 | few | TRBD1 | TGCGCCAGCAGCCAAACCGGGACAGGGGGCTACACTGAAGCTTTCTTT | CASSQTGTGGYTEAFF
TRBJ1-4 | TRBV24-1 | - | - | TGTGCCAGCTGCAGGGAAAATGAAAAACTGTTTTTT | CASCRENEKLFF
TRBJ2-1 | TRBV5-1 | - | - | TGCGCCAGCAGCTTGGCCTGGGAGAATGAGCAGTTCTTC | CASSLAWENEQFF
TRBJ2-3 | TRBV5-4 | - | - | TGTGCCAGCAGCTTGGCCCAAGCGGCCACAGATACGCAGTATTTT | CASSLAQAATDTQYF
TRBJ2-1 | TRBV11-3 | - | TRBD2 | TGTGCCAGCAGCTTAGATCTTATGGCTAGCGGACACAATGAGCAGTTCTTC | CASSLDLMASGHNEQFF
TRBJ2-1 | TRBV21-1 | - | - | TGTGCCAGCAGCAGGGGGACTAGCGGGATTTACAATGAGCAGTTCTTC | CASSRGTSGIYNEQFF
TRBJ2-3 | TRBV11-3 | - | - | TGTGCCAGCAGTAATCAGGGGTTTGGGGCAGATACGCAGTATTTT | CASSNQGFGADTQYF
TRBJ1-5 | TRBV9 | - | - | TGTGCCAGCAGCCCCAACGAGGGCACTCAGCCCCAGCATTTT | CASSPNEGTQPQHF
TRBJ2-5 | TRBV7-7 | - | TRBD2 | TGTGCTAGCAGCTTAGGGGGGACTAGCGGCCCGTTACAAGAGACCCAGTACTTC | CASSLGGTSGPLQETQYF
TRBJ1-6 | TRBV11-2 | - | - | TGTGCCAGCAGGCGGACCACGGGGCGCGGGGGATCACCCCTCCACTTT | CASRRTTGRGGSPLHF
TRBJ1-3 | TRBV29-1 | - | TRBD1 | TGCAGCGTTCAAGGTCAGGGGGCTGGAAACACCATATATTTT | CSVQGQGAGNTIYF
TRBJ1-3 | TRBV10-3 | - | TRBD1 | TGTGCCATCAACTCCGGGACAGGGTTTCACATATATTTT | CAINSGTGFHIYF
TRBJ2-2 | TRBV6-5 | - | - | TGTGCCAGCAGTTTAGACAGACCGACGAACACCGGGGAGCTGTTTTTT | CASSLDRPTNTGELFF
TRBJ2-1 | TRBV6-5 | - | TRBD2 | TGTGCCAGCAGGGGGACTAGCGACTACAATGAGCAGTTCTTC | CASRGTSDYNEQFF
TRBJ1-2 | TRBV10-3 | - | - | TGTGCCATCAGTGAAAGGCGGGGCGGGTATGGCTACACCTTC | CAISERRGGYGYTF
TRBJ2-3 | TRBV18 | - | TRBD2 | TGTGCCAGCTCACCGACTAGCGGGGAGACAGATACGCAGTATTTT | CASSPTSGETDTQYF
TRBJ2-5 | TRBV11-3 | - | - | TGTGCCAGCAGCCCCGGGATCAAAGAGACCCAGTACTTC | CASSPGIKETQYF
TRBJ2-7 | TRBV27 | - | TRBD1 | TGTGCCAGCAGACTCCGGGGCAGGGGGCTCCGAAATTCGCTCGAGCAGTACTTC | CASRLRGRGLRNSLEQYF
TRBJ2-1 | TRBV7-3 | - | TRBD2 | TGTGCCAGCAGCTTAGAACTAGCGGGAAAGGATGAGCAGTTCTTC | CASSLELAGKDEQFF
TRBJ1-5 | TRBV28 | - | TRBD1 | TGTGCCAGCACCCTATTTCGGACAGGGAGCAATCAGCCCCAGCATTTT | CASTLFRTGSNQPQHF
TRBJ2-1 | TRBV2 | once | - | TGTGCCAGCAGTGAACAGGGACATCGGAGCTCCTACAATGAGCAGTTCTTC | CASSEQGHRSSYNEQFF
TRBJ2-5 | TRBV5-1 | - | TRBD1 | TGCGCCAGCAGCGTTGGGACAGTCCAAGAGACCCAGTACTTC | CASSVGTVQETQYF
TRBJ1-1 | TRBV7-3 | - | - | TGTGCCAGCAGCTTAAGGGTCCGGGGGACTGAAGCTTTCTTT | CASSLRVRGTEAFF
TRBJ2-7 | TRBV6-6 | - | TRBD2 | TGTGCCAGCAGCGTTTCGGGAGGCGGCTACGAGCAGTACTTC | CASSVSGGGYEQYF
TRBJ1-2 | TRBV5-4 | - | - | TGTGCCAGCAGCTTGGGGGAGGGGGTCTCCTTCTATGGCTACACCTTC | CASSLGEGVSFYGYTF
TRBJ2-5 | TRBV5-4 | - | - | TGTGCCAGCAGCTTACCGGGCCAAGAGACCCAGTACTTC | CASSLPGQETQYF
TRBJ1-1 | TRBV12-3/TRBV12-4 | - | - | TGTGCCAGCACCCTTAACACTGAAGCTTTCTTT | CASTLNTEAFF
TRBJ2-5 | TRBV28 | once | TRBD2 | TGTGCCAGCAGTTTCTTGCGGGGGGGCCGTAGGGAGACCCAGTACTTC | CASSFLRGGRRETQYF
TRBJ2-7 | TRBV30 | - | - | TGTGCCTGGAGTGTATCTTTTCCCTACGAGCAGTACTTC | CAWSVSFPYEQYF
TRBJ2-3 | TRBV7-8 | - | - | TGTGCCAGCAGCTTGGGGCAGACAGATACGCAGTATTTT | CASSLGQTDTQYF
TRBJ2-2 | TRBV30 | - | TRBD2 | TGTGCCTGGAGTGGCCTTGGGAGCGGGGGGCTCCCAACCGGGGAGCTGTTTTTT | CAWSGLGSGGLPTGELFF
TRBJ2-7 | TRBV27 | - | TRBD1 | TGTGCCAGCAGCCCGGACAGGGTGGGTCTCGAGCAGTACTTC | CASSPDRVGLEQYF
TRBJ1-2 | TRBV11-3 | - | TRBD1 | TGTGCCAGCAGCCGGGACAGGTCGTATGGCTACACCTTC | CASSRDRSYGYTF
TRBJ1-5 | TRBV7-9 | - | TRBD1 | TGTGCCAGCAGCCCTTTCCCGGGACAGGGCAAAAGTCAGCCCCAGCATTTT | CASSPFPGQGKSQPQHF
TRBJ2-7 | TRBV6-5 | - | TRBD1 | TGTGCCAGCAGTCGAGGACAGGGCCTCCTCTACGAGCAGTACTTC | CASSRGQGLLYEQYF
TRBJ2-5 | TRBV30 | - | TRBD1 | TGTGCCTGGCGAACTCCAGGGGGCAGGGAGACCCAGTACTTC | CAWRTPGGRETQYF
TRBJ1-2 | TRBV5-4 | - | TRBD1 | TGTGCCAGCAGCTCGACAGGGAACTATGGCTACACCTTC | CASSSTGNYGYTF
TRBJ1-2 | TRBV7-9 | - | - | TGTGCCAGCAGCTTAGTGGCATCCTATGGCTACACCTTC | CASSLVASYGYTF
TRBJ1-6 | TRBV18 | - | - | TGTGCCAGCTCACCACCGAGCACCTATAATTCACCCCTCCACTTT | CASSPPSTYNSPLHF
TRBJ2-1 | TRBV24-1 | - | TRBD1 | TGTGCCACCAGTGAACGACACCGGGACAGGGTTGACAATGAGCAGTTCTTC | CATSERHRDRVDNEQFF
TRBJ1-2 | TRBV9 | - | TRBD1 | TGTGCCAGCAGCCCAGGGGGGACAGCGGCCGTCCTATATTCGAGGGGCTACACCTTC | CASSPGGTAAVLYSRGYTF
TRBJ2-5 | TRBV3-1/TRBV3-2 | - | TRBD2 | TGTGCCAGCAGCCCTAGCGGGGGTCCAGGGACCCAGTACTTC | CASSPSGGPGTQYF
TRBJ2-7 | TRBV6-5 | - | TRBD2 | TGTGCCAGCAGTTACTCGAAAGCGGGGGGCCACTACGAGCAGTACTTC | CASSYSKAGGHYEQYF
TRBJ2-3 | TRBV28 | few | - | TGTGCCAGCAGTTTGAGCGTATATACGCAGTATTTT | CASSLSVYTQYF
TRBJ1-6 | TRBV15 | - | - | TGTGCCACCAGCAGAGAGAGCTCCTATAATTCACCCCTCCACTTT | CATSRESSYNSPLHF
TRBJ1-2 | TRBV24-1 | - | - | TGTGCCACCAGTGATTCCGGGTTTAAGGGCTACACCTTC | CATSDSGFKGYTF